One and the same sample provided the 21 T cell receptor beta chains below, sequenced in a study of T cells in Graves' hyperthyroidism and ophthalmopathy. RNA transcripts were the template for amplifying TCR beta CDR3 regions. HTBI primers were used for first-round RT-PCR of the TCR CDR3. TCRdb analysed the multiplex PCR reads with MiXCR anew, one entry per CDR3 protein. The sample lists about 96,000 distinct CDR3 sequences, around 50% occurring once. The sequencing sample was made of blood. These receptors all come from a middle-aged woman with Graves' hyperthyroidism.

The J gene is TRBJ1-2, the V gene TRBV25-1, with 10 nucleotides matching TRBD1. The J segment lost 4 bases and the V segment lost 1 base, leaving 12 bases of the junction unmatched. There are 18 residues in the CDR3. Looked up from germline, CDR1 is MGHDK and CDR2 is SYGVNS. The CDR3 nucleotides read TGTGCCAGCAGTGAATGGCACGGGACAGGGGTACTGCGCTATGGCTACACCTTC. Encoded protein: CASSEWHGTGVLRYGYTF.

A remark on this clonotype: This may arise from a read error, as a much more abundant clone is one base away. The chain uses TRBV9 and TRBJ1-4; tentatively, D is TRBD1 (5 bases). Germline CDR1 is SGDLS and CDR2 is YYNGEE. This CDR3 is built from 14 residues. The DNA of the CDR3 is TGTGCCAGCAGCCCCGCGGGTTGGGGCGAAAAACTGTCTTTT. Protein product: CASSPAGWGEKLSF.

This clonotype has a count of ten or more. CDR3: CASTFNVGYEQYF. In DNA, the CDR3 is TGTGCCAGCACCTTCAATGTGGGTTACGAGCAGTACTTC. The chain couples TRBV7-8 to TRBJ2-7; no firm D call. The CDR3 consists of 13 residues. Trimming took off 7 bases at V and 4 bases at J, with 14 bases between the two ends. The V gene's germline CDR1 is SGHVS and CDR2 FQNEAQ.

The chain uses TRBV15 and TRBJ2-2; D is ambiguous. Per germline, CDR1 LNHNV and CDR2 YYDKDF (reference sequence). CDR3 length equals 14 residues. Trimming pared 3 bases from V and 5 bases from J, leaving 10 bases between. The CDR3 sequence is CATSSGVGTGELFF. The CDR3 nucleotides are TGTGCCACCAGCAGTGGGGTAGGGACCGGGGAGCTGTTTTTT.

This rearrangement joins TRBV20-1 to TRBJ1-5; D uncertain. This CDR3 contains 16 residues. Trimming stripped 2 bases from V and 8 bases from J, with 22 bases between. From germline, CDR1 is DFQATT and CDR2 SNEGSKA (reference sequence). CDR3 in amino acids: CSARSAGVETGEPQHF. The CDR3 nucleotides are TGCAGTGCTAGAAGCGCGGGAGTAGAAACCGGGGAGCCCCAGCATTTT.

This clonotype was seen many times. The rearrangement joins TRBV7-2 to TRBJ2-2; 7 nucleotides agree with TRBD1. CDR3 length: 15 amino acids. J was trimmed by 1 base and V by 4 bases; bases with no gene match: 3. CDR1 is SGHTA, CDR2 FQGNSA, per germline. CDR3 DNA: TGTGCCAGCAGCTCACAGGGGATGAACACCGGGGAGCTGTTTTTT. Translation: CASSSQGMNTGELFF.

In the case of this clonotype: An end of the junction does not agree with germline; a read error may underlie this. V and J are TRBV10-3 and TRBJ1-1, with D unresolved. The CDR3 has 12 amino acids. CDR1 and CDR2 from the germline V gene are ENHRY and SYGVKD. The CDR3 DNA reads TGTGCCGTCAGTGAGTCGCGGCGGGGAGCTTTCTTT. Translating gives CAVSESRRGAFF.

This clonotype was detected ten times or more. The V call is TRBV7-2, the J call TRBJ1-2; TRBD1 might be the D (6 bases). The CDR3 has 12 residues. V was cut by 1 base and J by 7 bases, with 7 bases left in between. In germline, CDR1 is SGHTA, CDR2 FQGNSA. CDR3 region: CASSLGGAGYTF. CDR3 nucleotide sequence: TGTGCCAGCAGCTTAGGGGGGGCTGGCTACACCTTC.

This clonotype has a count of ten or more. The rearrangement uses TRBV27 and TRBJ2-3; D call uncertain. The V end lost 5 bases, the J end lost 2 bases, and 2 bases lay between the germline ends. CDR3 length equals 11 residues. CDR1 MNHEY and CDR2 SMNVEV come from the germline V gene (reference sequence). In DNA form, the CDR3 reads TGTGCCAGCAGTGACACAGATACGCAGTATTTT. Translated, it gives CASSDTDTQYF.

The chain recombines TRBV5-1 with TRBJ2-3; 7 bases align to TRBD1. This CDR3 contains 14 residues. J was trimmed by 6 bases and V by 2 bases; bases with no gene match: 6. Germline CDR1 SGHRS, CDR2 YFSETQ. The chain's CDR3 is CASSLGGAGDTQYF. DNA of the CDR3: TGCGCCAGCAGCTTAGGGGGCGCCGGGGATACGCAGTATTTT. The complete variable domain, with remaining parts taken from reference TRBV5-1 and TRBJ2-3, reads KAGVTQTPRYLIKTRGQQVTLSCSPISGHRSVSWYQQTPGQGLQFLFEYFSETQRNKGNFPGRFSGRQFSNSRSEMNVSTLELGDSALYLCASSLGGAGDTQYFGPGTRLTVL.

This clonotype was seen many times. V is TRBV15 and J is TRBJ2-6; D may be TRBD1 (5 bases). The length of the CDR3 is 16 residues. Trimming removed 0 bases from V and 0 bases from J, with 6 bases in between. Germline-derived CDR1 and CDR2 are LNHNV and YYDKDF (reference sequence). The DNA for the CDR3 is TGTGCCACCAGCAGAGATAGGGGCTCTGGGGCCAACGTCCTGACTTTC. It is translated as CATSRDRGSGANVLTF.

The sample holds one count of this clonotype. Since the CDR3 does not end with the conserved phenylalanine or tryptophan, this likely comes from a read error. The chain has TRBV29-1 and TRBJ2-7; perhaps TRBD2 as D (5 bases). CDR1 and CDR2 (germline): SQVTM, ANQGSEA. CDR3 length: 14 residues. CDR3 sequence reads: CSVEERTGVYEQYL. The CDR3 bases are TGCAGCGTCGAAGAGCGCACCGGGGTCTACGAGCAGTACCTC.

This clonotype was observed at least ten times. The chain has TRBV4-3 and TRBJ1-5; D gene ambiguous. CDR1 and CDR2 from the germline V gene are LGHNA and YSLEER. Trimming left V 0 bases short and J 7 bases short, with 7 bases between. CDR3 length: 13 residues. The CDR3 nucleotides read TGCGCCAGCAGCCAAGAAGGTGGCCAGCCCCAGCATTTT. Translated, it gives CASSQEGGQPQHF.

This clonotype has at least ten counts. The chain links TRBV12-3 or TRBV12-4 to TRBJ1-3; D is uncertain. V lost 6 bases to trimming and J lost 0 bases, with 3 bases between them. The CDR3 contains 12 residues. The CDR3 spells CASRPSGNTIYF. In DNA form, the CDR3 reads TGTGCCAGCAGACCCTCTGGAAACACCATATATTTT.

Many counts were recorded for this clonotype. The CDR3 region is CASSEGQLNQPQHF. The CDR3 region has the DNA TGTGCCAGCAGTGAGGGACAGTTAAATCAGCCCCAGCATTTT. The rearrangement uses TRBV6-1 and TRBJ1-5; 7 bases align to TRBD1. The CDR3 extends over 14 amino acids. The V segment lost 3 bases and the J segment 4 bases; nucleotides outside the gene matches: 3. Germline values: CDR1 MNHNS, CDR2 SASEGT.

CDR3 region: CASSPGTGGETDTQYF. The CDR3 nucleotides are TGTGCCAGCAGTCCCGGGACAGGGGGCGAGACAGATACGCAGTATTTT. This chain uses TRBV14 with TRBJ2-3; 12 bases line up with TRBD1. V lost 6 bases, J lost 3 bases, and 7 bases stayed unmatched. Germline V CDR1 and CDR2: SGHDN, FVKESK. The length of the CDR3 is 16 residues.

The chain links TRBV29-1 to TRBJ2-5; 10 bases are a match to TRBD2. V was pared by 6 bases and J by 5 bases, with 9 bases of the junction left unmatched. The CDR3 runs 14 residues. Per germline, CDR1 SQVTM and CDR2 ANQGSEA. The CDR3 spells CSVPEREGSETQYF. In DNA form, the CDR3 reads TGCAGCGTCCCTGAGCGGGAGGGATCGGAGACCCAGTACTTC.

This clonotype has only one observation. The chain is built from TRBV10-3 and TRBJ2-5; possibly TRBD1 or TRBD2 for D (5 bases each). The CDR3 covers 18 residues. The V gene's germline CDR1 is ENHRY and CDR2 SYGVKD. Trimming removed 7 bases at V and 4 bases at J, with 28 bases between. In nucleotides, the CDR3 is TGTGCCATCATCGGCGTTCGGGACCAGGGCGTACTTTCAGAGACCCAGTACTTC. Its translation: CAIIGVRDQGVLSETQYF.

This clonotype was detected many times. The V gene is TRBV7-9, the J gene TRBJ2-7, with 11 bases lining up with TRBD2. CDR1 SEHNR and CDR2 FQNEAQ come from the germline V gene (reference sequence). With 5 bases clipped from V and 6 bases from J, the junction kept 12 bases outside the gene matches. This CDR3 has 16 residues. The CDR3 DNA reads TGTGCCAGCAGCCATGGGACTAGCGGCTCCCTTTCCGAGCAGTACTTC. It specifies CASSHGTSGSLSEQYF.

The sample holds many counts of this clonotype. The chain uses TRBV29-1 and TRBJ1-5; a weak D match, TRBD1 (6 bases). V dropped 4 bases and J dropped 4 bases, with 8 bases sitting between them. Germline V CDR1 and CDR2: SQVTM, ANQGSEA. This CDR3 region has 12 residues. The CDR3 sequence: CSVGGGNQPQHF. The CDR3 coding sequence is TGCAGCGTTGGAGGGGGAAATCAGCCCCAGCATTTT. The whole variable domain, filled in from reference TRBV29-1 and TRBJ1-5, reads SAVISQKPSRDICQRGTSLTIQCQVDSQVTMMFWYRQQPGQSLTLIATANQGSEATYESGFVIDKFPISRPNLTFSTLTVSNMSPEDSSIYLCSVGGGNQPQHFGDGTRLSIL.

The chain uses TRBV7-9 and TRBJ2-5; the D gene is possibly TRBD2 (6 bases). This CDR3 spans 12 amino acids. Trimming removed 2 bases from V and 10 bases from J, with 11 bases in between. Germline CDR1 SEHNR, CDR2 FQNEAQ (reference sequence). The CDR3 DNA reads TGTGCCAGCAGCTTAAGTACGGGAGACCAGTACTTC. Protein product: CASSLSTGDQYF.